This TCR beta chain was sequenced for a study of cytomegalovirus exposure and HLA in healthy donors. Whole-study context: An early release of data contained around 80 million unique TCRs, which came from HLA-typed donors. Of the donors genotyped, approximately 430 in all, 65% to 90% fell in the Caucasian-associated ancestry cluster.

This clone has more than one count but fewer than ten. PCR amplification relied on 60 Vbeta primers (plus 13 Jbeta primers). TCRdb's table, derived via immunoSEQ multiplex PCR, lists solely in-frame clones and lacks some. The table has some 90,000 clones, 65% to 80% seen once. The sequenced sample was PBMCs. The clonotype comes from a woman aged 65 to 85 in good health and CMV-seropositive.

The CDR3 DNA reads as TGTGCCAGCAGCTCCGGACAGTACTCTGGAAACACCATATATTTT. Amino acid sequence: CASSSGQYSGNTIYF. V gene TRBV9 combines with J gene TRBJ1-3; tentative D call: TRBD1 (6 bases). V was trimmed by 4 bases and J by 0 bases, leaving 11 bases between them. The CDR3 length is 15 residues. Germline lookup yields CDR1 SGDLS and CDR2 YYNGEE.